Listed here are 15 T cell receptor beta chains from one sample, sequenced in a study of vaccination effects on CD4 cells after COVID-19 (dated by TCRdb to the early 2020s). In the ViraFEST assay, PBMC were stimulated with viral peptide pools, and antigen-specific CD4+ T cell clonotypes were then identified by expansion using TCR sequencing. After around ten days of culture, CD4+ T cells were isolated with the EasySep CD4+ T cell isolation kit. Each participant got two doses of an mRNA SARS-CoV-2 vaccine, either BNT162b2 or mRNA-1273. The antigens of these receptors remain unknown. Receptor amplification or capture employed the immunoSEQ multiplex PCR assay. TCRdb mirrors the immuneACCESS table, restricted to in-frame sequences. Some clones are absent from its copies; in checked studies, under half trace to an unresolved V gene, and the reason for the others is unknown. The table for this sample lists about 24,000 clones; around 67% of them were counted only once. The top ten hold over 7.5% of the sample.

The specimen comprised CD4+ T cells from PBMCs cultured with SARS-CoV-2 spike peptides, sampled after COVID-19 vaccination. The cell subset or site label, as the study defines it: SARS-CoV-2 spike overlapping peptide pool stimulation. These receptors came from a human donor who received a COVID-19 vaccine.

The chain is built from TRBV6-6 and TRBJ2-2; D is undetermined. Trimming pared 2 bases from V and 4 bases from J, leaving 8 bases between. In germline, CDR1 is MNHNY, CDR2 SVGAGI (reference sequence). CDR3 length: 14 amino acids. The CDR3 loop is CASSYGGGTGELFF. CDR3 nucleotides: TGTGCCAGCAGTTACGGTGGCGGCACCGGGGAGCTGTTTTTT.

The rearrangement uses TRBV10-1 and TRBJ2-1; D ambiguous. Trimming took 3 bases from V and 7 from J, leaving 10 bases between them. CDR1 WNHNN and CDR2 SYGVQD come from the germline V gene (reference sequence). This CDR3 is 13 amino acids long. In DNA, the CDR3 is TGCGCCAGCAGTGATTGGGATGGGAATGAGCAGTTCTTC. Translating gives CASSDWDGNEQFF.

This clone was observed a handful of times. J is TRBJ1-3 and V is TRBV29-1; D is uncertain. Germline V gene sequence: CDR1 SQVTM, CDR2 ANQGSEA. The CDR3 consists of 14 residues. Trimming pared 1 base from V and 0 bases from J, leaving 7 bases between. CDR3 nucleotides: TGCAGCGTTGAAGTAGGAGACTCTGGAAACACCATATATTTT. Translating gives CSVEVGDSGNTIYF.

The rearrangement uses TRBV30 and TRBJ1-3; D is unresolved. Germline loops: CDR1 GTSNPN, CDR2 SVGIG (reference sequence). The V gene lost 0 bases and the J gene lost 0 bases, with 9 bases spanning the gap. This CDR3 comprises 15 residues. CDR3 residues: CAWSVSRSSGNTIYF. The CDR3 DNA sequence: TGTGCCTGGAGTGTCTCTAGGAGCTCTGGAAACACCATATATTTT.

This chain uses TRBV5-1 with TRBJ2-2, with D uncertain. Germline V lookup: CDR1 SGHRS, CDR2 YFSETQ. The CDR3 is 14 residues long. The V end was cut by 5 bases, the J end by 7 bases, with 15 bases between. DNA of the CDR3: TGCGCCAGCAGTCCCGCCGGAACAAGCGGGGAGCTGTTTTTT. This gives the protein CASSPAGTSGELFF.

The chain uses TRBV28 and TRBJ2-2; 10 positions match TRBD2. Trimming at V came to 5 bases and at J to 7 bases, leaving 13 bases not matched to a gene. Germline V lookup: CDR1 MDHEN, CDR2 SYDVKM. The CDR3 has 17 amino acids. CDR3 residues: CASSGTPAGGLNGELFF. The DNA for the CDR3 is TGTGCCAGCAGTGGGACGCCAGCGGGGGGGCTTAACGGGGAGCTGTTTTTT.

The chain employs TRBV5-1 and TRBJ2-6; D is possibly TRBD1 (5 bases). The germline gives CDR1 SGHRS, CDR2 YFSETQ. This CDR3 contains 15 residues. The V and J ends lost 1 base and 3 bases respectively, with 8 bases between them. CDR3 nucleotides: TGCGCCAGCAGCTTGAGGGGTAATGGGGCCAACGTCCTGACTTTC. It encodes CASSLRGNGANVLTF.

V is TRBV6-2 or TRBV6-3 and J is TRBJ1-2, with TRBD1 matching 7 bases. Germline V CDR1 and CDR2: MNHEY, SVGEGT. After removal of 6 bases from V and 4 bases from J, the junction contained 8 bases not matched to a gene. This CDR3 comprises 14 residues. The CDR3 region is CASSRGQASYGYTF. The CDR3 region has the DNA TGTGCCAGCAGCCGCGGACAGGCGTCCTATGGCTACACCTTC.

CDR3 DNA sequence: TGTGCCAGCTCACCACTGGAGGATGAAAAACTGTTTTTT. Translating it yields CASSPLEDEKLFF. J is TRBJ1-4 and V is TRBV18; D call uncertain. Trimming cost V 1 base and J 6 bases, with 6 bases left between them. CDR3 length: 13 amino acids. The V gene's germline CDR1 is KGHSH and CDR2 LQKENI.

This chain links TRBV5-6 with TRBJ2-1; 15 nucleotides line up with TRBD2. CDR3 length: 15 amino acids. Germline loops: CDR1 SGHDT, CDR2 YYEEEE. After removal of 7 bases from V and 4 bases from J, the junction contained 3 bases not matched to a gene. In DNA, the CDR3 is TGTGCCAGCTGGACTAGCGGGGGGGAATACAATGAGCAGTTCTTC. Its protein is CASWTSGGEYNEQFF.

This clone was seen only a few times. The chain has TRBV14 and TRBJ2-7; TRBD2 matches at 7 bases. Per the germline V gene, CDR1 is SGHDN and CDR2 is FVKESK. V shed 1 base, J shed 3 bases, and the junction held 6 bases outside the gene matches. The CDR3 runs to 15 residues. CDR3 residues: CASSQALLASYEQYF. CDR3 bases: TGTGCCAGCAGCCAAGCGCTACTAGCGAGCTACGAGCAGTACTTC. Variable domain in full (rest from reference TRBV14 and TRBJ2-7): EAGVTQFPSHSVIEKGQTVTLRCDPISGHDNLYWYRRVMGKEIKFLLHFVKESKQDESGMPNNRFLAERTGGTYSTLKVQPAELEDSGVYFCASSQALLASYEQYFGPGTRLTVT.

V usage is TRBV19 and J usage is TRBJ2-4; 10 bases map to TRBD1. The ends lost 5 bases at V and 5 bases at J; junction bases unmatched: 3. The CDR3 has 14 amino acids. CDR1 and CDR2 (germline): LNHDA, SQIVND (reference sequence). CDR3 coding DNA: TGTGCCAGTAGTGAGACAGGGGGCCAAAACATTCAGTACTTC. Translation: CASSETGGQNIQYF.

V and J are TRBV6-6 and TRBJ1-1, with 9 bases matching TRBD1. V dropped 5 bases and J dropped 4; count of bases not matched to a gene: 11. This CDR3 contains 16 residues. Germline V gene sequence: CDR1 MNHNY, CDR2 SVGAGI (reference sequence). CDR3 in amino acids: CASSREGLTGGTEAFF. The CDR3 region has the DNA TGTGCCAGCAGTCGAGAGGGGCTGACAGGGGGCACTGAAGCTTTCTTT.

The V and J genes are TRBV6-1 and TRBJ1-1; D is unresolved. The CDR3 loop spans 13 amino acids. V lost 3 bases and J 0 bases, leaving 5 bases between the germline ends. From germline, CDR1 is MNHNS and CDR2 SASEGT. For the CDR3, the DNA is TGTGCCAGCAGTGATCGGATGAACACTGAAGCTTTCTTT. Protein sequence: CASSDRMNTEAFF.

The CDR3 loop reads CASSVAWGVDEKLFF. For the CDR3, the DNA is TGTGCCAGCAGCGTAGCCTGGGGCGTCGATGAAAAACTGTTTTTT. The chain couples TRBV9 to TRBJ1-4; the D gene is possibly TRBD1 (5 bases). The germline CDR1 and CDR2 sequences are SGDLS and YYNGEE. Trimming removed 0 bases at V and 6 bases at J, with 12 bases between. This CDR3 comprises 15 residues.